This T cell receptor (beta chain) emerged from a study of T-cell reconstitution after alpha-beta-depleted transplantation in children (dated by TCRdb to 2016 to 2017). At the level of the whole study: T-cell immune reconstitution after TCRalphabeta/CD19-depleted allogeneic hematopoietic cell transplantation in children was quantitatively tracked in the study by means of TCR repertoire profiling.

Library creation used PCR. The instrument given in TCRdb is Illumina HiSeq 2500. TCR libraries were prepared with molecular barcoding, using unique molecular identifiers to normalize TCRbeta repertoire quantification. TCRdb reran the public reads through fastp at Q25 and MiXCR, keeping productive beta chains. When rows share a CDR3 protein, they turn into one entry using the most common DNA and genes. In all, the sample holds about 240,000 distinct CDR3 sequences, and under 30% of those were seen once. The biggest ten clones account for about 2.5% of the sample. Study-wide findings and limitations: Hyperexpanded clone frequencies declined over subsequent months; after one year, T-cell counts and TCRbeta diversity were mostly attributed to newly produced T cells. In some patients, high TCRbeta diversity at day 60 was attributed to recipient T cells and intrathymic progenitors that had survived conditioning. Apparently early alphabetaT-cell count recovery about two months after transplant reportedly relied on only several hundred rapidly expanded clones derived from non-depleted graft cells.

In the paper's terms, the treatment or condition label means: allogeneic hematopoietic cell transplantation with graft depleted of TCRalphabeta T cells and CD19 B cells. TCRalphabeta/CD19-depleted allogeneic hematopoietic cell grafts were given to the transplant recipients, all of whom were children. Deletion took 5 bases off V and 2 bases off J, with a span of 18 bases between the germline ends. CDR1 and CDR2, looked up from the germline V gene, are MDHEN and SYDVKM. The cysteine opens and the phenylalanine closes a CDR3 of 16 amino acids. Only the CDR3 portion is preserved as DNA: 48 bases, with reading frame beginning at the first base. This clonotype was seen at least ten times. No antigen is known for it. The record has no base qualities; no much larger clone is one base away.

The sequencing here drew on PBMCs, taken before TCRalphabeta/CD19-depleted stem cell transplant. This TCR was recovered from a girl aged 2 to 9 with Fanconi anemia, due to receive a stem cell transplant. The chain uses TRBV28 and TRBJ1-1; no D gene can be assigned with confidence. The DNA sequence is TGTGCCAGCAGTCCTTCTTTAGGCAGCGACAACACTGAAGCTTTCTTT. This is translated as CASSPSLGSDNTEAFF.